This T cell receptor beta chain was sequenced for a study of T cell responses to AZD1222 COVID-19 vaccine. Repertoires were generated with immunoSEQ multiplex PCR, while TCRdb's copy carries only in-frame clones and drops some. The data show about 83,000 clones, 80% to 90% seen once. Second doses that came at about 4 or about 12 weeks were put together. The CDR3 extends over 15 amino acids. Losses at the gene ends were 4 bases for V and 1 base for J; bases not matched to a gene: 8. Per the germline V gene, CDR1 is SGHNT and CDR2 is YYREEE (reference sequence). The rearrangement joins TRBV5-4 to TRBJ2-7, with TRBD1 matching over 7 bases. The receptor was derived from an adult who received the AZD1222 COVID-19 vaccine. The specimen was peripheral blood, collected 28 days after the second AZD1222 dose. The CDR3 nucleotides are TGTGCCAGCAGCCGACCCCGGGACAGTTCCTACGAGCAGTACTTC. Translation: CASSRPRDSSYEQYF. Full variable domain (outside the CDR3, taken from reference TRBV5-4 and TRBJ2-7): ETGVTQSPTHLIKTRGQQVTLRCSSQSGHNTVSWYQQALGQGPQFIFQYYREEENGRGNFPPRFSGLQFPNYSSELNVNALELDDSALYLCASSRPRDSSYEQYFGPGTRLTVT.